Given below is one T cell receptor beta chain in context. The antigen is unknown. The CDR3 extends over 15 amino acids. The junction had 3 bases not matched to a gene; V was cut back by 1 base and J by 1 base. Germline V gene lookup returns CDR1 SGHRS and CDR2 YFSETQ. The time point denotes: week 5, during vaccination. Every vaccination contained 300 ug of the mutant IDH1 20-mer peptide and was paired with topical imiquimod. The data were obtained in a study of a mutant IDH1 vaccine in newly diagnosed glioma. Across the study: Before enrollment, the patients had been treated with radiotherapy alone, temozolomide alone, or both together. Most of them had received both.

The protocol was immunoSEQ multiplex PCR, while the TCRdb copy is restricted to in-frame clones and leaves out a portion. The table includes about 33,000 clones, about 80% detected once. Study-wide results and limits: Pseudoprogression appeared unlinked to shifts in leading peripheral T cell clonotypes.

Sequenced material: PBMCs, taken from a glioma patient whose treatment included an IDH1 peptide vaccine. The chain is built from TRBV5-1 and TRBJ1-1; TRBD1 agrees at 8 bases. The clonotype comes from a man younger than 45 with glioma. As DNA, the CDR3 is TGCGCCAGCAGCTTGCCAGGGGGCTGGAACACTGAAGCTTTCTTT. Amino acid sequence: CASSLPGGWNTEAFF.